The clone carrying this T cell receptor (beta chain) turned up a few times. This CDR3 is built from 16 residues. V was clipped by 4 bases and J by 4 bases; unmatched bases: 7. The germline V gene encodes CDR1 SGHTA and CDR2 FQGNSA. The sample comes from a study of cytomegalovirus exposure and HLA in healthy donors. In the study overall: Prior work identified around 110 million unique TCR beta sequences in some 200 million T cells.

Amplification used 60 Vbeta primers and 13 Jbeta primers. TCRdb's table, derived via immunoSEQ multiplex PCR, lists solely in-frame clones and lacks some. The table lists fewer than 80,000 clones, 76% of them singletons. The receptor was derived from a man aged 18 to 30 in good health and CMV-seronegative. The V gene is TRBV7-2, the J gene TRBJ2-1; 10 bases are shared with TRBD2. Sequenced input: PBMCs. The CDR3 spells CASSSRPSGGYNEQFF. CDR3 coding DNA: TGTGCCAGCAGCTCCCGCCCTAGCGGGGGTTACAATGAGCAGTTCTTC.